Listed here is a single T cell receptor (beta chain). This clonotype was observed at least ten times. Its antigen is currently not known. Base qualities are not at hand, and no much larger clone is one base apart. This record belongs to a study of T cells in Graves' hyperthyroidism and ophthalmopathy (dated by TCRdb to about 2019). In terms of the full investigation: Peripheral blood was collected at initial diagnosis, before any treatment. TCR V-J signatures able to tell the groups apart were searched for in a discovery cohort of 90 to 100 patients, of whom about 40 had Graves' ophthalmopathy and around 56 had stable Graves' hyperthyroidism. An independent validation cohort of around 19 hyperthyroidism patients and about 15 patients who later progressed to ophthalmopathy tested prospective prediction of ophthalmopathy. For training and testing, the 100 or so patients in the discovery cohort were randomly divided in a 7:3 ratio. The study also compared thyroid tissue and blood T-cell repertoires from more than 5 Graves' hyperthyroidism patients. Once sampling was done, hyperthyroidism patients were given methimazole at a starting dose of 30 mg daily, whereas ophthalmopathy patients were given high-dose intravenous methylprednisolone. According to the paper, TCR Vbeta CDR3 sequencing was carried out on 135 peripheral blood samples, which came from approximately 41 ophthalmopathy, around 74 hyperthyroidism and about 17 progressor patients. Results and caveats for the whole study, not just this receptor: No statistical method was used to set the sample size in advance, and investigators knew the group allocation. A 13 V-J signature model separated ophthalmopathy from stable hyperthyroidism, with approximately 87% sensitivity and roughly 84% specificity in cross-validation and 80%/75% in testing. In validation, the model predicted progression to ophthalmopathy a median of roughly 6.2 months before onset, with approximately 70% sensitivity and roughly 73% specificity. Most expanded thyroid clonotypes (frequency above 0.001) were also detected in blood, a finding suggesting that blood repertoires may reflect thyroid immune responses.

The CDR3, cysteine through phenylalanine, is 11 amino acids long. The read is trimmed to its CDR3 DNA, 33 bases read in frame from base 1. For CDR1 and CDR2, the germline V gene lists MDHEN and SYDVKM. V is reduced by 5 bases and J by 6 bases, leaving a spacing of 8 bases between them. In the ophthalmopathy patients, disease was moderately to severely active, with a Clinical Activity Score of 3 or more, a NOSPECS grade of 4 or more, and a duration of less than 3 months. Exclusion was applied to patients with uncontrolled infections, other autoimmune diseases, pregnancy or lactation. Diagnoses were established on the basis of clinical symptoms, serum thyroxine and TRAb, thyroid ultrasound, and orbital computed tomography. PBMCs were separated from roughly 9.3 ml of fresh peripheral blood using Ficoll-Paque density gradient centrifugation. Total RNA was extracted using Trizol reagent, and RNA quality was assessed on an Agilent 2100 Bioanalyzer.

Amplification of TCR beta CDR3 regions was carried out from RNA transcripts. A first-round RT-PCR of the TCR CDR3 used the HTBI primer set with the Qiagen OneStep RT-PCR kit. A second multiplex PCR round built the libraries, followed by size selection and purification. Sequencing of the libraries was done on an Illumina HiSeq2000 using paired-end 100 bp reads. The source study handled its data this way. SOAPnuke was used to process the raw data, throwing out any read that contained adapters or uncalled bases, had a mean Phred below 15, or lacked an exact constant-primer or identifier match. COPE v1.2.5 was used to merge high-quality paired reads, and clonotypes were defined as unique nucleotide sequences. MiTCR v1.1 was used to align the clonotypes against IMGT TRBV, TRBD and TRBJ reference segments. The analysis was restricted to V-J combinations with a frequency above 0.0001, which together covered around 99% of the repertoires. The TCS score was defined as F50 (clonal expansion) divided by E x V (chaos), with BLOSUM62-based TCRdist calculated between CDR3 peptides within each V-J. Welch's t-statistics and random forest reduced some 510 V-J features to roughly 13, which were used in a naive Bayes classifier (R e1071). TCRdb reran the public reads through fastp at Q25 and MiXCR, keeping productive beta chains. Rows with a matching CDR3 protein are joined into one entry that keeps the most common DNA and genes. In this record, the V and J calls reflect TCRdb's handling and not the investigators' own analysis. Recorded for this sample are 250,000 to 300,000 distinct CDR3 sequences; around 15% of them occurred a single time. The ten largest clones add up to approximately 60% of the sample.

This sequence originates from a woman aged 55-70 years with Graves' ophthalmopathy. The specimen was blood. Rearrangement joined TRBV28 to TRBJ2-7; the D gene could be TRBD1 or TRBD2, each one agreeing over 5 bases. The CDR3 protein sequence reads: CASSGTREQYF. The DNA is as follows: TGTGCCAGCAGTGGGACGCGCGAGCAGTACTTC.